This TCR beta chain was sequenced during a study of chemoradiotherapy in HPV16-positive cancers. Study-wide results and caveats: Candidate HPV-specific clones and E7-related TCR motifs grew in tumor during treatment.

V was cut by 6 bases and J by 7 bases, with 21 bases left in between. Looked up from germline, CDR1 is LGHNT and CDR2 is FRNRAP. The CDR3 runs to 15 residues. Profiling relied on immunoSEQ multiplex PCR, and the TCRdb table lists in-frame clones only, not all of them. The profile shows approximately 7,000 clones, 74% of them singletons. For this clone: The antigen remains undetermined.

This material consisted of tumor tissue, taken from a patient who underwent chemoradiotherapy. This chain links TRBV12-5 with TRBJ1-2, with D possibly being TRBD1 (6 bases). The sequence was collected from a human donor with HPV-associated anogenital cancer. CDR3 sequence reads: CASGLTPLYRVGYTF. The CDR3 DNA sequence: TGTGCTAGTGGACTCACACCTCTATACAGGGTTGGCTACACCTTC.